This is a list of T cell receptor beta chains from one sample in a study of blood T cell repertoires in COVID-19. The protocol was immunoSEQ multiplex PCR, while the TCRdb copy is restricted to in-frame clones and leaves out a portion. Counted here are 250,000 to 300,000 clones, approximately 85% occurring once; the ten biggest clones make up 4.5% to 6%. Sequencing was done on a sample of peripheral blood. Receptors were obtained from a man aged 45-65 years with active or convalescent COVID-19. Each CDR3 is given with its conserved first and last residue. Each record gives: CDR3 length, clone size, D gene, V gene, J gene, CDR3 protein, CDR3 DNA. A D gene is named only where the DNA matches it firmly. Not every row has a clone size; where given, it reads once, few, many or a size class.

>13|.|.|TRBV5-6|TRBJ2-5
CASSTSYQETQYF
TGTGCCAGCAGTACGAGTTACCAAGAGACCCAGTACTTC
>16|.|.|TRBV7-2|TRBJ2-6
CASSLSMSSGANVLTF
TGTGCCAGCAGCTTATCTATGAGCTCTGGGGCCAACGTCCTGACTTTC
>14|few|.|TRBV6-2/TRBV6-3|TRBJ2-2
CASSRTSYTGELFF
TGTGCCAGCAGCCGAACAAGTTACACCGGGGAGCTGTTTTTT
>15|.|TRBD1|TRBV27|TRBJ2-5
CASSPGQYAGETQYF
TGTGCCAGCAGCCCGGGACAGTACGCAGGAGAGACCCAGTACTTC
>14|.|.|TRBV18|TRBJ1-6
CASSPAGHNSPLHF
TGTGCCAGCTCACCTGCAGGGCATAATTCACCCCTCCACTTT
>13|.|.|TRBV18|TRBJ1-1
CASSSGMNTEAFF
TGTGCCAGCTCTTCCGGGATGAACACTGAAGCTTTCTTT
>11|.|.|TRBV20-1|TRBJ1-2
CSGGGAHGYTF
TGCTCCGGAGGGGGGGCCCATGGCTACACCTTC
>12|few|.|TRBV28|TRBJ2-7
CASSLPVGGQYF
TGTGCCAGCAGTTTACCCGTGGGGGGGCAGTACTTC
>14|.|.|TRBV27|TRBJ2-2
CASSGGFLIGELFF
TGTGCCAGCAGTGGAGGGTTTTTGATCGGGGAGCTGTTTTTT
>14|.|TRBD1|TRBV11-2|TRBJ2-5
CASSATGEIETQYF
TGTGCCAGCAGCGCCACAGGGGAAATAGAGACCCAGTACTTC
>15|.|TRBD2|TRBV7-6|TRBJ2-1
CASSRSSGAYNEQFF
TGTGCCAGCAGCCGGAGTAGCGGGGCCTACAATGAGCAGTTCTTC
>15|few|TRBD1|TRBV19|TRBJ1-3
CASRTGVNSGNTIYF
TGTGCCAGCAGGACAGGCGTGAACTCTGGAAACACCATATATTTT
>14|.|.|TRBV5-1|TRBJ2-5
CASSLAGGEETQYF
TGCGCCAGCAGCTTGGCCGGCGGGGAAGAGACCCAGTACTTC
>14|.|.|TRBV5-1|TRBJ1-1
CASSSGTPNTEAFF
TGCGCCAGCAGCTCCGGGACACCGAACACTGAAGCTTTCTTT
>17|.|.|TRBV5-8|TRBJ1-3
CASSLWIQPGKDSVTAF
TGTGCCAGCAGCTTGTGGATACAACCGGGGAAAGATTCGGTGACGGCCTTT
>17|.|TRBD1|TRBV14|TRBJ1-6
CASSQATGGRPYSPLHF
TGTGCCAGCAGCCAAGCAACAGGGGGCCGCCCCTACTCACCCCTCCACTTT
>16|.|.|TRBV7-9|TRBJ1-5
CASSLQGPYSNQPQHF
TGTGCCAGCAGCTTACAGGGCCCATATAGCAATCAGCCCCAGCATTTT
>14|.|.|TRBV28|TRBJ2-4
CASSKVGGKNIQYF
TGTGCCAGCAGCAAGGTCGGGGGCAAAAACATTCAGTACTTC
>14|.|TRBD2|TRBV10-3|TRBJ2-7
CAISGGGSFDEQYF
TGTGCCATCAGTGGGGGCGGGAGTTTCGACGAGCAGTACTTC
>15|.|.|TRBV19|TRBJ2-1
CASSIVREGGNEQFF
TGTGCCAGTAGTATTGTCAGGGAAGGTGGCAATGAGCAGTTCTTC
>16|.|TRBD2|TRBV13|TRBJ2-1
CASTGASGTRFNEQFF
TGTGCCAGCACCGGAGCCTCCGGGACTAGATTCAATGAGCAGTTCTTC
>15|.|.|TRBV7-3|TRBJ1-2
CASSPGLGRDYGYTF
TGTGCCAGCAGCCCCGGGTTGGGGAGGGACTATGGCTACACCTTC
>14|.|.|TRBV15|TRBJ2-2
CATSTRGGTGELFF
TGTGCCACCAGCACGAGAGGGGGTACCGGGGAGCTGTTTTTT
>13|.|.|TRBV6-6|TRBJ1-6
CASSYDKRGALHF
TGTGCCAGCAGTTACGACAAACGGGGAGCCCTCCACTTT
>11|.|.|TRBV20-1|TRBJ2-7
CSAREAHVEYF
TGCAGTGCTAGAGAGGCCCACGTGGAGTACTTC
>12|.|.|TRBV7-3|TRBJ1-2
CATVNRVLGYTF
TGTGCCACCGTGAACAGGGTTCTTGGCTACACCTTC
>18|once|TRBD2|TRBV3-1/TRBV3-2|TRBJ2-7
CASSPGRSSGYRIYEQYF
TGTGCCAGCAGCCCAGGGCGGTCTAGCGGCTACAGGATTTACGAGCAGTACTTC
>16|.|TRBD2|TRBV30|TRBJ2-3
CAWSRLAGGPTDTQYF
TGTGCCTGGAGTCGATTAGCGGGAGGCCCCACAGATACGCAGTATTTT
>19|.|.|TRBV21-1|TRBJ2-4
CASSSPRLAAKEAKNIQYF
TGTGCCAGCAGCTCACCTCGACTAGCGGCAAAGGAAGCCAAAAACATTCAGTACTTC
>15|few|.|TRBV27|TRBJ2-7
CASSLWWQGTYEQYF
TGTGCCAGCAGTTTATGGTGGCAGGGAACCTACGAGCAGTACTTC
>15|few|TRBD1|TRBV7-9|TRBJ1-1
CASSYRDRGTTEAFF
TGTGCCAGCAGCTACCGGGACAGGGGTACCACTGAAGCTTTCTTT
>15|.|.|TRBV3-1/TRBV3-2|TRBJ1-2
CASSQAIGVGYGYTF
TGTGCCAGCAGCCAAGCCATAGGGGTCGGTTATGGCTACACCTTC
>16|.|TRBD2|TRBV24-1|TRBJ2-3
CATSASGRPGTDTQYF
TGTGCCACCAGTGCGAGCGGGAGGCCTGGCACAGATACGCAGTATTTT
>16|few|.|TRBV7-8|TRBJ2-2
CAIKPRDFSNTGELFF
TGTGCCATCAAGCCCCGGGACTTTTCGAACACCGGGGAGCTGTTTTTT
>15|.|.|TRBV7-2|TRBJ1-2
CASTPLAQGNYGYTF
TGTGCCAGCACCCCCCTGGCTCAGGGAAACTATGGCTACACCTTC
>14|.|.|TRBV5-1|TRBJ1-1
CASSLAGGSTEAFF
TGCGCCAGCAGCTTGGCCGGGGGGAGCACTGAAGCTTTCTTT
>14|.|TRBD1|TRBV28|TRBJ1-2
CASSRPRQGDGYTF
TGTGCCAGCAGCAGGCCGAGACAGGGGGACGGCTACACCTTC
>15|.|.|TRBV20-1|TRBJ1-3
CSASGQTSSGNTIYF
TGCAGTGCTAGTGGACAGACCAGCTCTGGAAACACCATATATTTT
>15|.|.|TRBV10-3|TRBJ1-4
CAISDSTRVGEKLFF
TGTGCCATCAGTGACTCCACCAGGGTTGGTGAAAAACTGTTTTTT
>13|.|.|TRBV30|TRBJ1-6
CAWNFQAGSPLHF
TGTGCCTGGAATTTTCAGGCGGGTTCACCCCTCCACTTT
>16|.|.|TRBV28|TRBJ1-4
CASREDKTGINEKLFF
TGTGCCAGCAGGGAGGATAAAACAGGGATTAATGAAAAACTGTTTTTT
>15|.|TRBD1|TRBV7-2|TRBJ1-4
CASSLAGTGNEKLFF
TGTGCCAGCAGCTTAGCCGGGACAGGGAATGAAAAACTGTTTTTT
>13|.|.|TRBV27|TRBJ1-6
CASKGVSNSPLHF
TGTGCCAGCAAGGGGGTCAGTAATTCACCCCTCCACTTT
>16|.|.|TRBV4-2|TRBJ2-2
CASSQDPGFNTGELFF
TGTGCCAGCAGCCAAGATCCGGGTTTTAACACCGGGGAGCTGTTTTTT
>14|.|TRBD1|TRBV25-1|TRBJ1-1
CASSAGQAKAEAFF
TGTGCCAGCAGTGCGGGACAGGCGAAGGCTGAAGCTTTCTTT
>15|.|TRBD2|TRBV6-5|TRBJ2-1
CASSPLAGRNNEQFF
TGTGCCAGCAGCCCCCTAGCGGGGAGGAACAATGAGCAGTTCTTC
>11|few|.|TRBV30|TRBJ2-7
CAGGRSYEQYF
TGTGCCGGGGGACGGTCCTACGAGCAGTACTTC
>16|once|TRBD1|TRBV28|TRBJ1-6
CASSLSGQGARSPLHF
TGTGCCAGCAGTTTATCCGGACAGGGGGCGAGGTCACCCCTCCACTTT
>15|.|.|TRBV5-1|TRBJ2-1
CASTQTSIPYNEQFF
TGCGCCAGCACCCAGACTAGTATCCCCTACAATGAGCAGTTCTTC
>12|.|.|TRBV30|TRBJ1-1
CAWSSMNTEAFF
TGTGCCTGGAGTTCCATGAACACTGAAGCTTTCTTT
>17|.|TRBD2|TRBV7-9|TRBJ2-3
CASSPRTSGSGSDTQYF
TGTGCCAGCAGCCCCCGTACTAGCGGGAGTGGGTCAGATACGCAGTATTTT
>14|.|TRBD1|TRBV24-1|TRBJ1-1
CATSDGQENTEAFF
TGTGCCACCAGTGATGGACAGGAGAACACTGAAGCTTTCTTT
>15|.|.|TRBV29-1|TRBJ1-2
CSVAPGSPRGDGYTF
TGCAGCGTTGCCCCGGGGTCGCCCAGGGGTGATGGCTACACCTTC
>18|.|TRBD2|TRBV10-3|TRBJ2-3
CATSGLSTSGSGTDTQYF
TGTGCCACCTCTGGGCTCAGCACTAGCGGGAGTGGAACAGATACGCAGTATTTT
>13|.|.|TRBV2|TRBJ2-5
CASSEGHAETQYF
TGTGCCAGCAGCGAAGGACACGCGGAGACCCAGTACTTC
>17|.|TRBD1|TRBV19|TRBJ2-7
CASSIDHAGGYYDAQYF
TGTGCCAGTAGTATAGACCATGCAGGGGGCTATTACGATGCACAGTACTTC
>19|.|TRBD1|TRBV19|TRBJ1-6
CASSTSLFPGTGDNSPLHF
TGTGCCAGTAGTACCTCCCTCTTCCCCGGGACAGGGGATAATTCACCCCTCCACTTT
>15|.|TRBD2|TRBV9|TRBJ2-1
CASSQSGSSYNEQFF
TGTGCCAGCAGCCAGAGCGGGAGCTCCTACAATGAGCAGTTCTTC